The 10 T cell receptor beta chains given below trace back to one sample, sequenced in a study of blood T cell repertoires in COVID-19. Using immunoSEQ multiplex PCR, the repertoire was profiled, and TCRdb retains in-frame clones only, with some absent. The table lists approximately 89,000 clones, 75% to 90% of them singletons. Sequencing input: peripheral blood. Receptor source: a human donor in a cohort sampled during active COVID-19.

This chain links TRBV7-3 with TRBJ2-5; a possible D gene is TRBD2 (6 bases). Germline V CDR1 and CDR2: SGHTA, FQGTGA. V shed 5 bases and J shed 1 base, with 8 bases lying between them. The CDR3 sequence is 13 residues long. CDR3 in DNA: TGTGCCAGCAGCCTGGGACTCCAAGAGACCCAGTACTTC. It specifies CASSLGLQETQYF.

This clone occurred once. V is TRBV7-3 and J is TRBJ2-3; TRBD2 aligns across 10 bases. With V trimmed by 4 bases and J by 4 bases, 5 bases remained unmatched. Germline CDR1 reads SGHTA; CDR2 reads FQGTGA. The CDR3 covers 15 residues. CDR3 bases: TGTGCCAGCAGCTCCTGGACTAGCGGCGCAGATACGCAGTATTTT. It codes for CASSSWTSGADTQYF.

CDR3 nucleotides: TGTGCCAGCAGCTTAGGAGGGGTCGCCACTGAAGCTTTCTTT. It is translated as CASSLGGVATEAFF. The rearrangement links TRBV13 to TRBJ1-1; maybe TRBD1 (5 bases). This CDR3 has 14 amino acids. V lost 0 bases to trimming and J lost 4 bases, with 9 bases between them. The germline V gene has CDR1 PRHDT and CDR2 FYEKMQ (reference sequence). Supplemented by reference TRBV13 and TRBJ1-1, the full variable domain reads AAGVIQSPRHLIKEKRETATLKCYPIPRHDTVYWYQQGPGQDPQFLISFYEKMQSDKGSIPDRFSAQQFSDYHSELNMSSLELGDSALYFCASSLGGVATEAFFGQGTRLTVV.

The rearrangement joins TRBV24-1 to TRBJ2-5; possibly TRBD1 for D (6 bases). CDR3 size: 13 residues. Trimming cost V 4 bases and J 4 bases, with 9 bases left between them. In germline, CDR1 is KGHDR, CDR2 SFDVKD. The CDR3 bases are TGTGCCACCAGTGAGCTGACAGGAGAGACCCAGTACTTC. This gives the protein CATSELTGETQYF.

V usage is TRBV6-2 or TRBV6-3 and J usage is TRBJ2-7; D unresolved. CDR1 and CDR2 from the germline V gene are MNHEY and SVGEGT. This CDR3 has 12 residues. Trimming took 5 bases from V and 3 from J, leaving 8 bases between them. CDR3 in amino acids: CASSAHSYEQYF. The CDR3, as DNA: TGTGCCAGCAGTGCCCACAGCTACGAGCAGTACTTC.

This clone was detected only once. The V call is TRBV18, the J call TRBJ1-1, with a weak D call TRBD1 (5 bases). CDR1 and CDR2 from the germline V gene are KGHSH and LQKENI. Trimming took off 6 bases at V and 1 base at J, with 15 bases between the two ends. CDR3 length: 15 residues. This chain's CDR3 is CASSLLQDPNTEAFF. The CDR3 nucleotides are TGTGCCAGCTCGCTTCTACAGGATCCGAACACTGAAGCTTTCTTT.

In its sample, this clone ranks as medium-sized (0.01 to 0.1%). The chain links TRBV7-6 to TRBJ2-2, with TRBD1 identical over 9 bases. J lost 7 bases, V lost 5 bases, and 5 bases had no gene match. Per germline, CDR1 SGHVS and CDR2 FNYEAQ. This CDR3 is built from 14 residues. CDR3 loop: CASSPQGAIGELFF. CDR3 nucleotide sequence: TGTGCCAGCAGCCCACAGGGGGCTATCGGGGAGCTGTTTTTT.

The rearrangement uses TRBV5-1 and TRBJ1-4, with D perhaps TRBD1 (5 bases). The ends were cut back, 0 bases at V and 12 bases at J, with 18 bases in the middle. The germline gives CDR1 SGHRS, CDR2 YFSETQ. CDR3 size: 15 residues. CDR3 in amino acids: CASSLGAGSANELFF. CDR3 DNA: TGCGCCAGCAGCTTGGGCGCAGGGTCGGCTAATGAACTGTTTTTT.

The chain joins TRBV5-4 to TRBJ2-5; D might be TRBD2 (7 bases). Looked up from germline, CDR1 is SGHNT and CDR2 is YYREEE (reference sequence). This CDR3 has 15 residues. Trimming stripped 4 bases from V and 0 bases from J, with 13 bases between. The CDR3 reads CASSPSGGHQETQYF. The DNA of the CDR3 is TGTGCCAGCAGCCCTTCGGGGGGCCACCAAGAGACCCAGTACTTC.

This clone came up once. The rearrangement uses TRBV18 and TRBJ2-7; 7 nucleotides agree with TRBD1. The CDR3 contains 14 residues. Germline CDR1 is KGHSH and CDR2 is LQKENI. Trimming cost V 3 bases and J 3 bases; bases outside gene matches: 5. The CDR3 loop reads CASSPSRDSYEQYF. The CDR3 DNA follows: TGTGCCAGCTCACCGTCCCGGGACAGCTACGAGCAGTACTTC.